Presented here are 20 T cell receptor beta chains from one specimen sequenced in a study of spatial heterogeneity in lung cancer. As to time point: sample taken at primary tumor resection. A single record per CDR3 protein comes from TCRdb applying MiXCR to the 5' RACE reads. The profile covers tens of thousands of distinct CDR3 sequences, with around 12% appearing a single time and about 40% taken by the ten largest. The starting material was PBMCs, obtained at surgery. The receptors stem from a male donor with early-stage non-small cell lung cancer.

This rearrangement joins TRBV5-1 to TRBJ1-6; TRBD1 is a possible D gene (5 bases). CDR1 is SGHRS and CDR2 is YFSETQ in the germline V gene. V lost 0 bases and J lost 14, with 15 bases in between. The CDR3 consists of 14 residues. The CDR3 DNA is TGCGCCAGCAGCTTGGGGGACGGCACCGAAGCCCTCCACTTT. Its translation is CASSLGDGTEALHF. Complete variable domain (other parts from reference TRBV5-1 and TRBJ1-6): KAGVTQTPRYLIKTRGQQVTLSCSPISGHRSVSWYQQTPGQGLQFLFEYFSETQRNKGNFPGRFSGRQFSNSRSEMNVSTLELGDSALYLCASSLGDGTEALHFGNGTRLTVT.

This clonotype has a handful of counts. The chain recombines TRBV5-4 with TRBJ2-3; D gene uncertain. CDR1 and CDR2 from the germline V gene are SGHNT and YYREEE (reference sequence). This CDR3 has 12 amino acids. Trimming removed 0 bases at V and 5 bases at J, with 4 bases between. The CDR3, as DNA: TGTGCCAGCAGCTTGGAAGGAGATACGCAGTATTTT. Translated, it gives CASSLEGDTQYF.

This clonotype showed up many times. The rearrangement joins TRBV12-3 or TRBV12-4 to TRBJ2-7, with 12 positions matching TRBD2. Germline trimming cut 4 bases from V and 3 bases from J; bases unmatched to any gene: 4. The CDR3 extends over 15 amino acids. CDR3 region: CASSSGLAGFYEQYF. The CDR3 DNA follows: TGTGCCAGCAGTTCTGGACTAGCGGGGTTCTACGAGCAGTACTTC.

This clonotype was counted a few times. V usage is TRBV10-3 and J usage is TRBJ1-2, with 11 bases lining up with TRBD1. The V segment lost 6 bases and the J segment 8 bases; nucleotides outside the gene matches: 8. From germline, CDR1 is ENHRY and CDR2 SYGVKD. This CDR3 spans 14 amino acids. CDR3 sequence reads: CAIRDGQGAEGYTF. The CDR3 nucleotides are TGTGCCATCAGAGATGGACAGGGGGCTGAAGGCTACACCTTC.

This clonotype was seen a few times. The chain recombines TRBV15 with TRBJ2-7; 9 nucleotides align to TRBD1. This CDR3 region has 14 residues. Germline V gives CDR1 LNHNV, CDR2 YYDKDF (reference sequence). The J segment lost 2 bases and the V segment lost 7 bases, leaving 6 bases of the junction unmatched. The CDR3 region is CATTDRGTTYEQYF. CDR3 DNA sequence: TGTGCCACCACGGACAGGGGTACAACCTACGAGCAGTACTTC. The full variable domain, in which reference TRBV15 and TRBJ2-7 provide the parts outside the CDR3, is DAMVIQNPRYQVTQFGKPVTLSCSQTLNHNVMYWYQQKSSQAPKLLFHYYDKDFNNEADTPDNFQSRRPNTSFCFLDIRSPGLGDTAMYLCATTDRGTTYEQYFGPGTRLTVT.

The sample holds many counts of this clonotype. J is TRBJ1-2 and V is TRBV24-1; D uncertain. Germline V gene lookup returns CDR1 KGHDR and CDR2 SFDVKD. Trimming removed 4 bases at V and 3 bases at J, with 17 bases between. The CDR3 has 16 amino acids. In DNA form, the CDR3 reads TGTGCCACCAGTGACTCCTCCACGGTGGACTACTATGGCTACACCTTC. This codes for CATSDSSTVDYYGYTF.

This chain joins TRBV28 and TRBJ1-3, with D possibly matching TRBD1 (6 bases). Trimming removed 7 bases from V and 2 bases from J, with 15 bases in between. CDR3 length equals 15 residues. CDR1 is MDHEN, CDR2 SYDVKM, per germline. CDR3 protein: CASIRQVKTGNTIYF. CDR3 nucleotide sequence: TGTGCCAGCATAAGACAGGTGAAGACTGGAAACACCATATATTTT.

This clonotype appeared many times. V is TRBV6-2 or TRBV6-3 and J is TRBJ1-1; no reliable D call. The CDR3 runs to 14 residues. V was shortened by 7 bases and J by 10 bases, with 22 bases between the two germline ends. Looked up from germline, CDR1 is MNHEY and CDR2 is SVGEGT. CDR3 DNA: TGTGCCAGCATTCGCACTGGAGGAGTTCTTGGAGCTTTCTTT. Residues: CASIRTGGVLGAFF.

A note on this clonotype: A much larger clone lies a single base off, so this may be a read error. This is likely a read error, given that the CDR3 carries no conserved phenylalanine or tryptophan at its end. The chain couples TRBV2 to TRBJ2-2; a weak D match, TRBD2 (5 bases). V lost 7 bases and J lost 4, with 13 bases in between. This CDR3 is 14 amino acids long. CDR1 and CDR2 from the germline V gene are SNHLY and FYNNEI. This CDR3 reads CASKSSTSTGELFL. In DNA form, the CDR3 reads TGTGCCAGCAAGTCTAGCACCTCCACCGGGGAGCTGTTTCTT.

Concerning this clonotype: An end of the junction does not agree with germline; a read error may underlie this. The chain's CDR3 is CSVGPSRHF. For the CDR3, the DNA is TGCAGCGTTGGACCCAGTCGGCATTTT. This rearrangement joins TRBV29-1 to TRBJ2-3; D ambiguous. The CDR3 runs 9 residues. CDR1 is SQVTM, CDR2 ANQGSEA, per germline.

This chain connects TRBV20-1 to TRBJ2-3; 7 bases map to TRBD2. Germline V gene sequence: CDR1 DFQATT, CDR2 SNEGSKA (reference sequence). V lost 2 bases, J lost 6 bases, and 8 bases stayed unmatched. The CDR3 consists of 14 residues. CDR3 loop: CSARRGGRSDTQYF. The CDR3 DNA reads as TGCAGTGCTAGAAGGGGCGGGAGATCGGATACGCAGTATTTT.

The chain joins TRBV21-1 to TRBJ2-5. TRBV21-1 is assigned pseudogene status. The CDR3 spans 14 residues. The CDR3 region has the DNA TGTGCCAGCAGCAAAACTGGCAGGATTGCAACCCAGTACTTC. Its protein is CASSKTGRIATQYF.

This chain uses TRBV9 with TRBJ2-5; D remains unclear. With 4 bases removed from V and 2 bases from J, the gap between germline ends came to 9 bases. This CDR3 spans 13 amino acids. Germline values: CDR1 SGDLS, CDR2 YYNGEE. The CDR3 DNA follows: TGTGCCAGCAGCTCTAGGATGCAAGAGACCCAGTACTTC. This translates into CASSSRMQETQYF. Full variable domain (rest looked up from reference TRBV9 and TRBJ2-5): DSGVTQTPKHLITATGQRVTLRCSPRSGDLSVYWYQQSLDQGLQFLIQYYNGEERAKGNILERFSAQQFPDLHSELNLSSLELGDSALYFCASSSRMQETQYFGPGTRLLVL.

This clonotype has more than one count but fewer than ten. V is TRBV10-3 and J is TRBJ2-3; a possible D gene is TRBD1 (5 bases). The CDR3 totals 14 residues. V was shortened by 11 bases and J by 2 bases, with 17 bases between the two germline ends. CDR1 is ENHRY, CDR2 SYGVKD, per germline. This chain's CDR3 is CASSPRQYTDTQYF. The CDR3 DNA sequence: TGTGCCTCGAGCCCCAGACAGTACACAGATACGCAGTATTTT.

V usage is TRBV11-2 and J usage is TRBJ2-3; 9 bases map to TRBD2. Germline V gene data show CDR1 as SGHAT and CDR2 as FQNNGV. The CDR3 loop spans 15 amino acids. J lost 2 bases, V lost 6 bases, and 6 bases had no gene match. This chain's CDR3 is CASRGSGGPTDTQYF. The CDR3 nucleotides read TGTGCCAGCAGGGGGAGCGGGGGGCCCACAGATACGCAGTATTTT.

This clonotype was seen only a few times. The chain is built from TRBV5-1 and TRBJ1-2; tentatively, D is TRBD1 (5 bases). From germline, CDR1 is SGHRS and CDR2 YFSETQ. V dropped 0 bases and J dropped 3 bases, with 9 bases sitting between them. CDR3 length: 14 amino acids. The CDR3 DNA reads TGCGCCAGCAGCTTGGAGCCGGGGGACTATGGCTACACCTTC. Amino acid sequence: CASSLEPGDYGYTF.

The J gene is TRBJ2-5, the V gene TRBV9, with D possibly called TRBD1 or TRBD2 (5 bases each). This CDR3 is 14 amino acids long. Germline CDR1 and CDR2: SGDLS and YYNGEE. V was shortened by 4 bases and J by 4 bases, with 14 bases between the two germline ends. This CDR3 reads CASSSDEGPETQYF. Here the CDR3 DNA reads TGTGCCAGCAGCTCCGACGAGGGGCCAGAGACCCAGTACTTC.

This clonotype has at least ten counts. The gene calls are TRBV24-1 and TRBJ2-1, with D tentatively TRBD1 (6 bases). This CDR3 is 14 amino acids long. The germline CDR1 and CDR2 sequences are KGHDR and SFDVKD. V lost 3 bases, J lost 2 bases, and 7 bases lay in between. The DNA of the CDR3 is TGTGCCACCAGTGATGGGGGCGCCTACAATGAGCAGTTCTTC. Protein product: CATSDGGAYNEQFF.

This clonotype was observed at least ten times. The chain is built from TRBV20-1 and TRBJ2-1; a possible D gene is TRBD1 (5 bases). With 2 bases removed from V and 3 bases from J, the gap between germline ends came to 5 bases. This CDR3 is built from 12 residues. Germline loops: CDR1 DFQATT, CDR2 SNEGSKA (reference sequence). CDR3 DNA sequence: TGCAGTGCTAGACAGGGCTACAATGAGCAGTTCTTC. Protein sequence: CSARQGYNEQFF.

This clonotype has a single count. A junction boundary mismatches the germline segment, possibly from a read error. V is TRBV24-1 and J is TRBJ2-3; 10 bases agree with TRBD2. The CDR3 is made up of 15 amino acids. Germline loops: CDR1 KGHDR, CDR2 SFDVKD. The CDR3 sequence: CATSVTSGTTDMQYF. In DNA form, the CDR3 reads TGTGCCACCAGTGTAACTAGCGGGACGACAGATATGCAGTATTTT.